These T cell receptor beta chains were read from a single sample in a study of T cell changes during pregnancy in multiple sclerosis. Libraries were prepared by immunoSEQ multiplex PCR; TCRdb keeps only in-frame clonotypes and omits some of them. The sample shows some 97,000 clones, approximately 92% of them seen only once. Source: peripheral blood, taken in the second trimester of pregnancy. The source is a female donor with multiple sclerosis, enrolled in a pregnancy study. The CDR3 runs from the conserved cysteine through the conserved F or W. D genes are given only for firm matches. Clone size is stated in some rows and not others, as once, few, many or a class when expanded.

clone_size | d_call | j_call | v_call | cdr3_aa | cdr3_nt
- | - | TRBJ1-2 | TRBV6-6 | CASSALDGNYGYTF | TGTGCCAGCAGTGCCCTAGACGGAAACTATGGCTACACCTTC
- | TRBD2 | TRBJ2-2 | TRBV4-2 | CASSQDPSGANTGELFF | TGTGCCAGCAGCCAAGATCCCAGCGGGGCGAACACCGGGGAGCTGTTTTTT
once | - | TRBJ1-5 | TRBV18 | CASSPSGNSNQPQHF | TGTGCCAGCTCACCATCGGGGAATAGCAATCAGCCCCAGCATTTT
- | TRBD2 | TRBJ2-3 | TRBV18 | CASTRTSGSTDTQYF | TGTGCCAGCACCCGGACTAGCGGGAGCACAGATACGCAGTATTTT
- | TRBD1 | TRBJ2-1 | TRBV5-1 | CASSLLLTGGLNEQFF | TGCGCCAGCAGCTTATTACTGACAGGGGGCTTAAATGAGCAGTTCTTC
- | - | TRBJ2-2 | TRBV7-8 | CASKLTGNTGELFF | TGTGCCAGCAAACTGACAGGGAACACCGGGGAGCTGTTTTTT
- | - | TRBJ1-4 | TRBV5-5 | CASREGRPRDEKLFF | TGTGCCAGCAGGGAGGGTCGGCCTCGTGATGAAAAACTGTTTTTT
- | - | TRBJ1-5 | TRBV30 | CAWTREGGGRSQPQHF | TGTGCCTGGACAAGGGAAGGGGGGGGGCGCTCTCAGCCCCAGCATTTT
- | TRBD2 | TRBJ2-3 | TRBV5-1 | CASSDHFSGRAADTQYF | TGCGCCAGCAGCGATCACTTTAGCGGGAGGGCGGCAGATACGCAGTATTTT
- | - | TRBJ2-7 | TRBV6-6 | CASSYFSEQYF | TGTGCCAGCAGTTACTTCAGTGAGCAGTACTTC
- | - | TRBJ1-3 | TRBV9 | CASSPETENFGNTIYF | TGTGCCAGCAGTCCAGAGACAGAGAACTTTGGAAACACCATATATTTT
- | - | TRBJ1-1 | TRBV19 | CASSGYRAQVAFF | TGTGCCAGTAGTGGATACAGAGCCCAGGTTGCTTTCTTT
- | - | TRBJ1-6 | TRBV7-9 | CASSIGQNNSPLHF | TGTGCCAGCAGCATAGGACAAAATAATTCACCCCTCCACTTT
few | TRBD1 | TRBJ1-1 | TRBV2 | CASRTTGGNTEAFF | TGTGCCAGCAGAACAACAGGGGGGAACACTGAAGCTTTCTTT
- | - | TRBJ2-7 | TRBV9 | CASSVDGDGAEQYF | TGTGCCAGCAGCGTAGATGGCGACGGAGCCGAGCAGTACTTC
- | TRBD1 | TRBJ2-3 | TRBV6-5 | CASSRTGGTSDTQYF | TGTGCCAGCAGCCGGACAGGGGGCACGTCAGATACGCAGTATTTT
once | TRBD1 | TRBJ1-1 | TRBV14 | CASSPTGDPSPEAFF | TGTGCCAGCAGCCCGACAGGGGACCCGAGCCCTGAAGCTTTCTTT
- | TRBD1 | TRBJ1-1 | TRBV7-9 | CASSPGGSTEAFF | TGTGCCAGCAGCCCAGGGGGAAGCACTGAAGCTTTCTTT
- | TRBD2 | TRBJ2-5 | TRBV7-6 | CASSLVMTSGSRETQYF | TGTGCCAGCAGCTTAGTTATGACTAGCGGTAGTAGAGAGACCCAGTACTTC
- | - | TRBJ1-5 | TRBV30 | CAWSGGPDQPQHF | TGTGCCTGGAGTGGAGGGCCTGATCAGCCCCAGCATTTT
- | - | TRBJ1-1 | TRBV6-4 | CASRETGRDTEAFF | TGTGCCAGCAGAGAAACAGGGAGGGACACTGAAGCTTTCTTT